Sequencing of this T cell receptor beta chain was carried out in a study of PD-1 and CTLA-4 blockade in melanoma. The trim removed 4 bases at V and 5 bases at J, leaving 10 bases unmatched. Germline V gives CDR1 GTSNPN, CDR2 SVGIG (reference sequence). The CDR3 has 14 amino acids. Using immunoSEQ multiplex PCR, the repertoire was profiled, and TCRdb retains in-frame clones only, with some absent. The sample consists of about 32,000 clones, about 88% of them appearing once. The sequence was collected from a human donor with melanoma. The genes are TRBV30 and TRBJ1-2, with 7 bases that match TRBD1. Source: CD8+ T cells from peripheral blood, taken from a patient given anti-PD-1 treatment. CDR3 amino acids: CAWNLGTALYGYTF. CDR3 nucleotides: TGTGCCTGGAACCTAGGGACAGCTCTTTATGGCTACACCTTC.